Included here is one T cell receptor beta chain sequence, with context. Its antigen remains unidentified. This specimen comes from a study of PD-L1 blockade in urothelial cancer. Findings and limits, study-wide: Those with durable benefit had larger increases in tumor-associated blood clones at 3 weeks.

This sample's time point: peripheral blood 6 weeks after treatment start. The repertoire was sequenced with immunoSEQ multiplex PCR; TCRdb's copy has only in-frame clones and lacks some. The sample has some 120,000 clones, about 89% seen once. The sequence was collected from a man aged 55 to 70 with urothelial cancer. The sequences come from PBMCs, collected around atezolizumab (anti-PD-L1) treatment.

CDR3 sequence (DNA): TGTGCCAGCAGCTCCGGGACTAGCGGGGGGGATGAGCAGTTCTTC. Translating it yields CASSSGTSGGDEQFF. The genes are TRBV7-2 and TRBJ2-1; 16 bases map to TRBD2. V trimming: 4 bases; J trimming: 8 bases; junction bases outside the gene matches: 2. The CDR3 runs to 15 residues. Germline V CDR1 and CDR2: SGHTA, FQGNSA.